One and the same sample provided the 27 T cell receptor beta chains below, sequenced in a study of blood T cells in healthy people across ages. It was with a sample-barcoded 5' primer and a J-beta primer mix that a second PCR of about 6 to 11 cycles was run. TCRdb re-analysed the 5' RACE reads in MiXCR, keeping a single row per CDR3 protein. This sample has approximately 2,000,000 distinct CDR3 sequences, with approximately 40% found just once. Specimen: blood. The receptors shown here come from a human donor in good health.

This sequence joins TRBV6-2 or TRBV6-3 and TRBJ1-2; the D is unclear. CDR3 length equals 14 residues. Trimming shortened V by 3 bases and J by 4 bases, and 12 bases separated the two germline ends. Looked up from germline, CDR1 is MNHEY and CDR2 is SVGEGT. The CDR3 sequence is CASSYLSGGYGYTF. CDR3 nucleotide sequence: TGTGCCAGCAGTTATCTATCGGGAGGCTATGGCTACACCTTC.

The CDR3: CSARDLGGTGANVLTF. DNA of the CDR3: TGCAGTGCTAGAGATCTCGGAGGGACTGGGGCCAACGTCCTGACTTTC. The chain combines TRBV20-1 with TRBJ2-6; perhaps TRBD2 as D (6 bases). Germline values: CDR1 DFQATT, CDR2 SNEGSKA (reference sequence). Deletions cut 0 bases from V and 2 bases from J, with 11 bases between. This CDR3 contains 16 residues.

V and J are TRBV6-6 and TRBJ1-5, with D perhaps matching TRBD1 (6 bases). CDR3 length equals 16 residues. CDR1 and CDR2 (germline): MNHNY, SVGAGI (reference sequence). V was pared by 2 bases and J by 3 bases, with 14 bases between. The chain's CDR3 is CASSYVPTGTNQPQHF. CDR3 coding DNA: TGTGCCAGCAGTTACGTTCCGACAGGCACCAATCAGCCCCAGCATTTT.

In its sample, this clonotype was seen a few times. This chain connects TRBV7-2 to TRBJ2-3; possible D gene TRBD2, 6 bases. Trimming took 1 base from V and 5 from J, leaving 13 bases between them. The CDR3 runs to 15 residues. In germline, CDR1 is SGHTA, CDR2 FQGNSA. The CDR3 bases are TGTGCCAGCAGCTTAGATCGTCGGGGGAGAGATACGCAGTATTTT. This encodes CASSLDRRGRDTQYF.

V usage is TRBV4-3 and J usage is TRBJ1-5; D ambiguous. CDR1 is LGHNA, CDR2 YSLEER, per germline. Deletions cut 1 base from V and 6 bases from J, with 10 bases between. The CDR3 is made up of 14 amino acids. The CDR3 region is CASSQVRRGQPQHF. Written as DNA, the CDR3 is TGCGCCAGCAGCCAAGTGCGCCGGGGTCAGCCCCAGCATTTT.

The V gene is TRBV7-6, the J gene TRBJ2-5; D may correspond to TRBD1 or TRBD2 (6 bases each). The ends were cut back, 2 bases at V and 1 base at J, with 14 bases in the middle. Looked up from germline, CDR1 is SGHVS and CDR2 is FNYEAQ. The CDR3 consists of 16 residues. In DNA form, the CDR3 reads TGTGCCAGCAGCTTACGGGCTAGGGGGGCCCAAGAGACCCAGTACTTC. Amino acid sequence: CASSLRARGAQETQYF.

The chain links TRBV9 to TRBJ2-4, with 7 nucleotides matching TRBD1. TRBJ2-7 matches the DNA end more closely, so the J call is doubtful. The germline CDR1 and CDR2 sequences are SGDLS and YYNGEE. The CDR3 sequence is 15 residues long. CDR3 coding DNA: TGTGCCAGCAGCGCCAACACAGGGGATCTCAGCGAGCAGTACTTC. It is translated as CASSANTGDLSEQYF.

The V and J genes are TRBV20-1 and TRBJ2-2, with TRBD2 identical over 10 bases. The germline CDR1 and CDR2 sequences are DFQATT and SNEGSKA (reference sequence). V was pared by 0 bases and J by 6 bases, with 7 bases of the junction left unmatched. The CDR3 sequence is 16 residues long. The DNA for the CDR3 is TGCAGTGCTAGAGATCTCCTAGCGGGGGAAGCCGGGGAGCTGTTTTTT. It encodes CSARDLLAGEAGELFF.

The rearrangement joins TRBV5-4 to TRBJ1-2; tentative D call: TRBD1 (5 bases). The V gene's germline CDR1 is SGHNT and CDR2 YYREEE (reference sequence). V was shortened by 4 bases and J by 6 bases, with 19 bases between the two germline ends. The CDR3 loop spans 15 amino acids. CDR3 protein: CASSPEGTPTNGYTF. The DNA for the CDR3 is TGTGCCAGCAGCCCAGAAGGGACGCCAACTAATGGCTACACCTTC.

This clonotype was seen ten or more times. J is TRBJ2-7 and V is TRBV7-9; D possibly corresponds to TRBD1 (5 bases). The V and J ends lost 1 base and 6 bases respectively, with 10 bases between them. The germline gives CDR1 SEHNR, CDR2 FQNEAQ (reference sequence). The CDR3 has 13 amino acids. The CDR3 sequence: CASSLDRMTEQYF. CDR3 nucleotide sequence: TGTGCCAGCAGCTTAGACAGGATGACCGAGCAGTACTTC.

The chain has TRBV27 and TRBJ2-3; tentatively, D is TRBD1 or TRBD2 (6 bases each). The CDR3 extends over 17 amino acids. Germline V gene sequence: CDR1 MNHEY, CDR2 SMNVEV (reference sequence). V was clipped by 3 bases and J by 0 bases, with 16 bases between them. The CDR3 sequence: CASSFGLEGGSTDTQYF. CDR3 bases: TGTGCCAGCAGTTTTGGGTTAGAGGGGGGCAGCACAGATACGCAGTATTTT.

The rearrangement uses TRBV7-9 and TRBJ2-5; TRBD1 matches 9 bases. Germline V gene lookup returns CDR1 SEHNR and CDR2 FQNEAQ (reference sequence). The CDR3 is 19 residues long. After removal of 9 bases from V and 1 base from J, the junction contained 21 bases not matched to a gene. In DNA form, the CDR3 reads TGTGCCAGTAATCCCATCGGGACAGGGATTTTTGAGGCCCAAGAGACCCAGTACTTC. The encoded protein is CASNPIGTGIFEAQETQYF. Full variable domain (outside the CDR3, taken from reference TRBV7-9 and TRBJ2-5): DTGVSQNPRHKITKRGQNVTFRCDPISEHNRLYWYRQTLGQGPEFLTYFQNEAQLEKSRLLSDRFSAERPKGSFSTLEIQRTEQGDSAMYLCASNPIGTGIFEAQETQYFGPGTRLLVL.

The V and J genes are TRBV6-5 and TRBJ2-2; D not resolved. Germline CDR1 reads MNHEY; CDR2 reads SVGAGI. V was pared by 6 bases and J by 5 bases, with 13 bases between. This CDR3 has 14 residues. The CDR3 sequence is CASRPTFGTGELFF. The CDR3 DNA reads as TGTGCCAGCAGGCCTACTTTTGGGACCGGGGAGCTGTTTTTT.

This chain links TRBV12-3 or TRBV12-4 with TRBJ2-7; perhaps TRBD1 as D (5 bases). Trimming left V 3 bases short and J 5 bases short, with 17 bases between. CDR3 size: 15 residues. The CDR3 coding sequence is TGTGCCAGCAGTTTTGGACATCTCGTCGGCCACGAGCAGTACTTC. Residues: CASSFGHLVGHEQYF.

This chain joins TRBV14 and TRBJ1-2; 8 nucleotides line up with TRBD1. The J segment lost 6 bases and the V segment lost 3 bases, leaving 9 bases of the junction unmatched. Per germline, CDR1 SGHDN and CDR2 FVKESK. This CDR3 is 15 amino acids long. CDR3 sequence reads: CASSHVDRAVNGYTF. In nucleotides, the CDR3 is TGTGCCAGCAGCCACGTGGACAGGGCAGTAAATGGCTACACCTTC.

The chain joins TRBV7-2 to TRBJ1-2, with D possibly TRBD1 on 5 matching bases. This CDR3 contains 14 residues. Germline CDR1 is SGHTA and CDR2 is FQGNSA. Trimming took off 4 bases at V and 2 bases at J, with 11 bases between the two ends. The CDR3 coding sequence is TGTGCCAGCAGCTCTTGGGACGGAAACTATGGCTACACCTTC. It translates to CASSSWDGNYGYTF.

This clonotype was counted between two and nine times. The chain joins TRBV6-6 to TRBJ1-4; D may be TRBD1 (6 bases). CDR1 and CDR2 from the germline V gene are MNHNY and SVGAGI (reference sequence). This CDR3 comprises 14 residues. V lost 7 bases and J 1 base, leaving 10 bases between the germline ends. The CDR3 DNA sequence: TGTGCCAGCACTCTACAGGGAACTAATGAAAAACTGTTTTTT. Amino acids: CASTLQGTNEKLFF.

The rearrangement links TRBV4-2 to TRBJ1-1; D is possibly TRBD1 (5 bases). V lost 3 bases and J 5 bases, leaving 13 bases between the germline ends. The CDR3 contains 14 residues. Germline V CDR1 and CDR2: LGHNA, YNFKEQ. The DNA of the CDR3 is TGTGCCAGCAGCCAGGACCCGAGACAGACTGAAGCTTTCTTT. Its protein is CASSQDPRQTEAFF.

This clonotype has just a few counts. The chain is built from TRBV2 and TRBJ1-2; D call uncertain. Trimming removed 0 bases from V and 4 bases from J, with 9 bases in between. The CDR3 loop spans 14 amino acids. Germline CDR1 is SNHLY and CDR2 is FYNNEI. This CDR3 is CASSEALLGYGYTF. The DNA of the CDR3 is TGTGCCAGCAGTGAAGCGCTTCTTGGCTATGGCTACACCTTC.

In its sample, this clonotype was seen once. The chain combines TRBV28 with TRBJ2-7; D gene unclear. The closer fit of TRBJ2-4 to the DNA end suggests the J call may be wrong. The CDR3 totals 15 residues. Germline V lookup: CDR1 MDHEN, CDR2 SYDVKM. CDR3 nucleotide sequence: TGTGCCAGCAGGTCCCGCGACAAGTCCGAAAACATTCAGTACTTC. Protein product: CASRSRDKSENIQYF.

A few counts support this clonotype. Possible read error: a much larger clone is one base away. The rearrangement uses TRBV28 and TRBJ2-5; 10 positions agree with TRBD1. The J call is in doubt because the DNA end fits TRBJ2-7 better. The CDR3 extends over 14 amino acids. Germline V gene lookup returns CDR1 MDHEN and CDR2 SYDVKM. DNA of the CDR3: TGTGCCAGCACCCCCGGACAGGGGGCCTACGAGCAGTACTTC. Its translation is CASTPGQGAYEQYF.

This clonotype has more than one count but fewer than ten. The V gene is TRBV7-3, the J gene TRBJ2-1; 9 bases line up with TRBD1. The end of the DNA fits TRBJ2-7 better, so the J call may be wrong. The CDR3 is made up of 14 amino acids. CDR1 and CDR2 from the germline V gene are SGHTA and FQGTGA. CDR3 amino acids: CASSPQGARFEQYF. DNA of the CDR3: TGTGCCAGCAGCCCACAGGGGGCGAGGTTCGAGCAGTACTTC.

As DNA, the CDR3 is TGCAGCGTTGAAGATCTCGGGGCCGATGGCTACACCTTC. It specifies CSVEDLGADGYTF. J is TRBJ1-2 and V is TRBV29-1, with D possibly matching TRBD1 (5 bases). Germline lookup yields CDR1 SQVTM and CDR2 ANQGSEA. This CDR3 has 13 amino acids. Trimming stripped 0 bases from V and 6 bases from J, with 11 bases between. Together with reference TRBV29-1 and TRBJ1-2, the CDR3 gives the full variable domain: SAVISQKPSRDICQRGTSLTIQCQVDSQVTMMFWYRQQPGQSLTLIATANQGSEATYESGFVIDKFPISRPNLTFSTLTVSNMSPEDSSIYLCSVEDLGADGYTFGSGTRLTVV.

The V call is TRBV20-1, the J call TRBJ2-1; 11 positions match TRBD2. The CDR3 sequence is 16 residues long. Germline values: CDR1 DFQATT, CDR2 SNEGSKA (reference sequence). With V trimmed by 6 bases and J by 12 bases, 19 bases remained unmatched. CDR3 DNA: TGCAGTGCGAGAACCGGACTAGCGGGCCCCGCAGGGACGCAGTTCTTC. Amino acids: CSARTGLAGPAGTQFF.

The rearrangement joins TRBV10-3 to TRBJ2-1; 7 bases match TRBD2. This CDR3 contains 12 residues. The junction had 5 bases not matched to a gene; V was cut back by 4 bases and J by 11 bases. CDR1 is ENHRY, CDR2 SYGVKD, per germline. The CDR3 region is CAISGEGPKQFF. In DNA, the CDR3 is TGTGCCATCAGTGGGGAGGGACCTAAGCAGTTCTTC.

The chain uses TRBV7-2 and TRBJ1-6; D unclear. The ends were cut back, 5 bases at V and 8 bases at J, with 13 bases in the middle. CDR3 length equals 14 residues. Germline V gene sequence: CDR1 SGHTA, CDR2 FQGNSA. The CDR3 loop reads CASSRGYNDSPLHF. The CDR3 region has the DNA TGTGCCAGCAGCCGTGGCTACAACGATTCACCCCTCCACTTT.

This clonotype was seen once. J is TRBJ2-1 and V is TRBV12-3 or TRBV12-4; D perhaps matches TRBD1 (6 bases). Trimming stripped 2 bases from V and 6 bases from J, with 14 bases between. This CDR3 contains 15 residues. The CDR3 spells CASSLRGFPVNEQFF. The CDR3 region has the DNA TGTGCCAGCAGTTTAAGGGGGTTCCCAGTCAATGAGCAGTTCTTC.